The 7 T cell receptor beta chains below were found in one sample sequenced in a study of cytomegalovirus exposure and HLA in healthy donors. PCR involved 60 Vbeta and 13 Jbeta primers. The method was immunoSEQ multiplex PCR; TCRdb's version includes in-frame clones alone and lacks a portion of them. This table holds about 150,000 clones, around 73% found once. The sequenced sample was PBMCs. These receptors were obtained from a male donor in good health and CMV-seronegative.

Only a few counts were recorded for this clone. The chain recombines TRBV14 with TRBJ2-5, with D possibly being TRBD1 (5 bases). From germline, CDR1 is SGHDN and CDR2 FVKESK. The CDR3 is 15 residues long. With 2 bases removed from V and 7 bases from J, the gap between germline ends came to 17 bases. The CDR3 nucleotides read TGTGCCAGCAGCCAACTCACTCAGGGTTTTGGGACCCAGTACTTC. This gives the protein CASSQLTQGFGTQYF.

V gene TRBV6-5 combines with J gene TRBJ1-1; D not certain. The CDR3 runs to 14 residues. Looked up from germline, CDR1 is MNHEY and CDR2 is SVGAGI. V dropped 3 bases and J dropped 0 bases, with 8 bases sitting between them. This chain's CDR3 is CASSYSGMNTEAFF. In DNA, the CDR3 is TGTGCCAGCAGTTATAGCGGCATGAACACTGAAGCTTTCTTT.

The chain recombines TRBV4-3 with TRBJ1-5; D is unresolved. CDR3 length equals 15 residues. Trimming shortened V by 0 bases and J by 0 bases, and 6 bases separated the two germline ends. The germline CDR1 and CDR2 sequences are LGHNA and YSLEER. This CDR3 reads CASSQDFSSNQPQHF. The CDR3 DNA reads as TGCGCCAGCAGCCAAGACTTCAGTAGCAATCAGCCCCAGCATTTT.

The chain is built from TRBV30 and TRBJ2-3; D is perhaps TRBD2 (6 bases). Deletions cut 3 bases from V and 1 base from J, with 8 bases between. The CDR3 loop spans 13 amino acids. CDR1 and CDR2 from the germline V gene are GTSNPN and SVGIG (reference sequence). The CDR3 spells CAWRERGTDTQYF. Here the CDR3 DNA reads TGTGCCTGGAGGGAGCGGGGCACAGATACGCAGTATTTT.

A note on this clone: Germline and junction disagree at one end, which may indicate a read error. V and J are TRBV6-1 and TRBJ2-5; TRBD2 aligns across 8 bases. This CDR3 contains 14 residues. Germline lookup yields CDR1 MNHNS and CDR2 SASEGT. The CDR3 coding sequence is TGTGCCAGCACGGCTAGCGGGTTTCAAGTGACCCAGTACTTC. It specifies CASTASGFQVTQYF.

The rearrangement links TRBV5-1 to TRBJ1-1; TRBD1 aligns across 7 bases. The CDR3 consists of 16 residues. V shed 0 bases, J shed 3 bases, and the junction held 8 bases outside the gene matches. Germline V gene data show CDR1 as SGHRS and CDR2 as YFSETQ. CDR3 DNA: TGCGCCAGCAGCTTGGAGGGGGGCAGGGGGGACACTGAAGCTTTCTTT. Its protein product is CASSLEGGRGDTEAFF. The whole variable domain, remainder taken from reference TRBV5-1 and TRBJ1-1, is KAGVTQTPRYLIKTRGQQVTLSCSPISGHRSVSWYQQTPGQGLQFLFEYFSETQRNKGNFPGRFSGRQFSNSRSEMNVSTLELGDSALYLCASSLEGGRGDTEAFFGQGTRLTVV.

V is TRBV5-1 and J is TRBJ2-1; TRBD1 matches at 8 bases. The CDR3 is 14 amino acids. Germline V gene sequence: CDR1 SGHRS, CDR2 YFSETQ. Germline trimming cut 2 bases from V and 8 bases from J; bases unmatched to any gene: 6. The CDR3 spells CASSFQGAGDEQFF. CDR3 nucleotide sequence: TGCGCCAGCAGCTTTCAGGGGGCTGGTGATGAGCAGTTCTTC.